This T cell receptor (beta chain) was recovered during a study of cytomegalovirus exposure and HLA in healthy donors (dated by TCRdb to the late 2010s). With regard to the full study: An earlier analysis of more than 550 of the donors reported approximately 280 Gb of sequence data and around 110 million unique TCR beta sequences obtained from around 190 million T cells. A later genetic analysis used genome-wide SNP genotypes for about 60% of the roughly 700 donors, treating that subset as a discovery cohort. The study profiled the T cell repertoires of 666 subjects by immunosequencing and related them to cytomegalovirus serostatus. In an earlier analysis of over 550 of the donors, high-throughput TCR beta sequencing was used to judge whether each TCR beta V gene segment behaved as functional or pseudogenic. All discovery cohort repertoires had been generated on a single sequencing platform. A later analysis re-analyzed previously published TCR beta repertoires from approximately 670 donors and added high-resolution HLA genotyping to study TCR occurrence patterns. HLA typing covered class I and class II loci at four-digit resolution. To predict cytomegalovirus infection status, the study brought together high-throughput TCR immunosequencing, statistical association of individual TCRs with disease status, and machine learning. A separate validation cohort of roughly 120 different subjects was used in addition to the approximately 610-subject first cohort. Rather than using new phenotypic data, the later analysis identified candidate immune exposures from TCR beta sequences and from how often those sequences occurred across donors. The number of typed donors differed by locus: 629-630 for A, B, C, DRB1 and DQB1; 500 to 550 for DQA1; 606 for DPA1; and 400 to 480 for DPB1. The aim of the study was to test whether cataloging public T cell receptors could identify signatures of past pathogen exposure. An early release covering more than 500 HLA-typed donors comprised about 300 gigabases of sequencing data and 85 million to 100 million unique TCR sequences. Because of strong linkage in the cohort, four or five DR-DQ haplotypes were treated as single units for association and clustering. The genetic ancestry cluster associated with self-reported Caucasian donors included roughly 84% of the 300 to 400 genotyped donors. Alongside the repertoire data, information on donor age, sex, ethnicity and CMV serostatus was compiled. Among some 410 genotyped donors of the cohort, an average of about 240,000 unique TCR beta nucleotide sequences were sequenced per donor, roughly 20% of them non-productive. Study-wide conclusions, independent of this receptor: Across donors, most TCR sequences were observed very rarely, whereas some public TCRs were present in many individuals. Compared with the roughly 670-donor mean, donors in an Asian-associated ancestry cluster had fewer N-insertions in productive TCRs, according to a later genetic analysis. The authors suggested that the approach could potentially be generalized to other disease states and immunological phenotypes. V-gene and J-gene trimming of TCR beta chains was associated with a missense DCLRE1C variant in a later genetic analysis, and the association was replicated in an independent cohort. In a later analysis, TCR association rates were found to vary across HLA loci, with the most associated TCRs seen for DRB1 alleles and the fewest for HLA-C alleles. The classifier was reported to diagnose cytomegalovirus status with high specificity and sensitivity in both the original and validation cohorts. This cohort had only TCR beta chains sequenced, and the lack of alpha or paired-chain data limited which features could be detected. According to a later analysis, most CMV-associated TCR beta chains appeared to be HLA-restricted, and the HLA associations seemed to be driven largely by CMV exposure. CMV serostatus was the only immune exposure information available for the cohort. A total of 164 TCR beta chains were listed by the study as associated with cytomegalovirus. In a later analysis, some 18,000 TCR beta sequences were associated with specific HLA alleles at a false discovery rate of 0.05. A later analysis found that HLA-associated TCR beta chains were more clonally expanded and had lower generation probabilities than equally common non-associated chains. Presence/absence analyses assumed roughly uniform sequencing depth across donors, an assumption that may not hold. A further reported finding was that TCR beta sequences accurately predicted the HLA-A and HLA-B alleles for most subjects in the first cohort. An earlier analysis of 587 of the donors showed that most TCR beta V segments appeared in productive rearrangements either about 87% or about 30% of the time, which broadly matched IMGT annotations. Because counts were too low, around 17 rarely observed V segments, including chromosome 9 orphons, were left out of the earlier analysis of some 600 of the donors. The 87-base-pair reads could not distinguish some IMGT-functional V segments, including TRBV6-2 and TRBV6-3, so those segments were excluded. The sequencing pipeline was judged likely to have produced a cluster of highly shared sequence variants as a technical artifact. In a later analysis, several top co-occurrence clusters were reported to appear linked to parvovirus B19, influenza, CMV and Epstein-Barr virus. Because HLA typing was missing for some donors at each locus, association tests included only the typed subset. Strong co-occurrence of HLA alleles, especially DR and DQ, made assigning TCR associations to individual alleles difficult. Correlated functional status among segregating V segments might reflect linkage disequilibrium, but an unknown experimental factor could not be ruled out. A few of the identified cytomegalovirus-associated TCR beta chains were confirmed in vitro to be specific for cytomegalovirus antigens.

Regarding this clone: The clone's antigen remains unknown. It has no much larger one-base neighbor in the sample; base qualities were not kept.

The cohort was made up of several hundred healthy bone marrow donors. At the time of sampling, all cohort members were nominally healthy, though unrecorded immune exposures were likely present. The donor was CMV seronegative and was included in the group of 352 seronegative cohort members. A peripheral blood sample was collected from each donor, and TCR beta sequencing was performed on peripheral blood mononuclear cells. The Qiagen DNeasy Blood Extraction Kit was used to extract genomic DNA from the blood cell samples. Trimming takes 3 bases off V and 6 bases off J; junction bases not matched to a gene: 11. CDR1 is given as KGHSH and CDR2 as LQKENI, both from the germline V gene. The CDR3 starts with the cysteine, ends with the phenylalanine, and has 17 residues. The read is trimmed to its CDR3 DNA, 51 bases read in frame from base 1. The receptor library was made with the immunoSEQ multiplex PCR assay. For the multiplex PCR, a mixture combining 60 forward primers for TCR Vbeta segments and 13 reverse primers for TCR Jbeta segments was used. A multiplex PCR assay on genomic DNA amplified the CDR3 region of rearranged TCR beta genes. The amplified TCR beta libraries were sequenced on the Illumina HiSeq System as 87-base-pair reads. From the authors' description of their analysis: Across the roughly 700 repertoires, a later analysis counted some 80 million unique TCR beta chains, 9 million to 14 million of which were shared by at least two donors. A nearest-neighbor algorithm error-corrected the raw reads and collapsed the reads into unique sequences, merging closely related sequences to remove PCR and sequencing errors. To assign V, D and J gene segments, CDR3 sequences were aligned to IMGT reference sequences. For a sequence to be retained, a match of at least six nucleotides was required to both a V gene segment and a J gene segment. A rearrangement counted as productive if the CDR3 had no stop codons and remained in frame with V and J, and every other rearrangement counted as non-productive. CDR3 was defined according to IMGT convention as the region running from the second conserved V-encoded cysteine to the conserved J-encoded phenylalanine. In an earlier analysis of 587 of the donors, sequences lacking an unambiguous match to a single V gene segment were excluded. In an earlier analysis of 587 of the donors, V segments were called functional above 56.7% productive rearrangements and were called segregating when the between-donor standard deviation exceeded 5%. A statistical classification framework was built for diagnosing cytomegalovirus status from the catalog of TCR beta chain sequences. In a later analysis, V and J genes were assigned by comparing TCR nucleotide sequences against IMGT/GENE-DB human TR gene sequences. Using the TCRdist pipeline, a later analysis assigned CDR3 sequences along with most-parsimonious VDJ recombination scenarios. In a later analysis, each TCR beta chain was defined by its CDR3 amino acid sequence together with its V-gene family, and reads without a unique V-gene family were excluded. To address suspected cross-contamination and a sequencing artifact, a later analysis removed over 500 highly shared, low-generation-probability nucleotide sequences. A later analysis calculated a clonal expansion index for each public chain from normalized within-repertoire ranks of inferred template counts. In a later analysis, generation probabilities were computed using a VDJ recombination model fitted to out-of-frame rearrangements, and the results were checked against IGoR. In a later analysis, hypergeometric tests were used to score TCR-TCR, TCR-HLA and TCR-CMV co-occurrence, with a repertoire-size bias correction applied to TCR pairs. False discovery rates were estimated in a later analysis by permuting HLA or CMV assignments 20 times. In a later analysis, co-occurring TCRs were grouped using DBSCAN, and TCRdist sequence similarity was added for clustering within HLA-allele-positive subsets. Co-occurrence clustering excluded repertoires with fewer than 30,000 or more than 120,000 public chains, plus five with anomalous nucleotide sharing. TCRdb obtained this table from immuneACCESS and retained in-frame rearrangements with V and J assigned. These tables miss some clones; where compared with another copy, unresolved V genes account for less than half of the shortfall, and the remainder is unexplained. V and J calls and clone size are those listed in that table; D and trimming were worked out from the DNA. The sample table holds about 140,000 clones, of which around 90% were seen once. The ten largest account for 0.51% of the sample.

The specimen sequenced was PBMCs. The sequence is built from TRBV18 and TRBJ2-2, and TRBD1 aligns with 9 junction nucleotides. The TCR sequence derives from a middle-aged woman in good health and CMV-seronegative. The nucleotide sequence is TGTGCCAGCTCACCCGTCCCGGGACAGGGTAACGCCGGGGAGCTGTTTTTT. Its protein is CASSPVPGQGNAGELFF.